This T cell receptor beta chain was obtained from a study of blood T cell repertoires in COVID-19. Study at large: Nucleic acid was either cDNA or gDNA, and it came from T cells, B-cell-depleted T cells, or PBMCs.

Germline values: CDR1 LNHNV, CDR2 YYDKDF (reference sequence). This CDR3 is built from 14 residues. V was cut by 0 bases and J by 5 bases, with 10 bases left in between. In the original workflow: Reference gene primer amplification gave estimated nucleated cell counts. Here immunoSEQ multiplex PCR was the method, and the copy in TCRdb shows in-frame clones only, minus some. From that table come the V and J calls and clone size; the DNA was used to work out D and trimming. The data hold under 65,000 clones, with 80% to 90% observed a single time. The TCR was taken from a man aged 55 to 70 with COVID-19, enrolled during active disease. J is TRBJ1-2 and V is TRBV15; D might be TRBD1 (6 bases). The sequenced sample consisted of peripheral blood. The CDR3 loop is CATSRERTAYGYTF. The CDR3 DNA follows: TGTGCCACCAGCAGAGAGCGGACAGCATATGGCTACACCTTC.